These 29 T cell receptor beta chains were all obtained from the same sample, sequenced in a study of T-cell memory formation after mild COVID-19. TCRdb re-called the 5' RACE reads with MiXCR, one entry per CDR3 protein. The table lists roughly 350,000 distinct CDR3 sequences, approximately 21% of them singletons. The material sequenced was PBMCs or a T cell subset sorted from them (not recorded which). The receptors shown here come from an adult woman who had mild COVID-19 (a few samples of this study predate the infection). Cell type and time point are not known.

This clonotype was counted between two and nine times. V is TRBV5-5 and J is TRBJ2-7; 9 bases fit TRBD1. Germline V gene data show CDR1 as SGHKS and CDR2 as YYEKEE (reference sequence). The V gene end was trimmed by 4 bases and the J gene end by 7 bases; junction bases not matched to a gene: 12. The CDR3 runs 15 residues. CDR3 coding DNA: TGTGCCAGCAGCATCACAGGGGGCATTCAGGGGGAGCAGTACTTC. Translation: CASSITGGIQGEQYF.

This clonotype was observed a handful of times. V and J are TRBV12-3 or TRBV12-4 and TRBJ2-5; no firm D call. Deletions cut 6 bases from V and 6 bases from J, with 5 bases between. CDR3 length equals 10 residues. CDR3 bases: TGTGCCAGCAGGGGCAAGACCCAGTACTTC. Its translation: CASRGKTQYF.

This clonotype was counted ten times or more. The CDR3 DNA is TGTGCCAGCAGCAGGACTAGCGGTACAGATACGCAGTATTTT. Amino acid sequence: CASSRTSGTDTQYF. The gene calls are TRBV7-3 and TRBJ2-3, with 10 bases that match TRBD2. Trimming took 5 bases from V and 3 from J; bases not matched to a gene: 2. The CDR3 is made up of 14 amino acids. Germline V gene sequence: CDR1 SGHTA, CDR2 FQGTGA.

This clonotype was detected a few times. The chain joins TRBV4-2 to TRBJ2-7, with D possibly TRBD2 on 5 matching bases. The length of the CDR3 is 12 residues. Trimming shortened V by 0 bases and J by 7 bases, and 7 bases separated the two germline ends. Germline CDR1 reads LGHNA; CDR2 reads YNFKEQ. CDR3 loop: CASSQDRGEQYF. Written as DNA, the CDR3 is TGTGCCAGCAGCCAAGATCGCGGGGAGCAGTACTTC.

The chain has TRBV20-1 and TRBJ2-7; 7 positions match TRBD1. CDR3 length: 12 residues. Germline V gene sequence: CDR1 DFQATT, CDR2 SNEGSKA (reference sequence). The ends lost 5 bases at V and 6 bases at J; junction bases unmatched: 7. CDR3 sequence reads: CSAADRAPEQYF. For the CDR3, the DNA is TGCAGTGCTGCCGACAGGGCCCCCGAGCAGTACTTC.

This clonotype has only a few counts. This rearrangement joins TRBV10-3 to TRBJ2-1, with D maybe TRBD2 (6 bases). The germline CDR1 and CDR2 sequences are ENHRY and SYGVKD. V lost 8 bases and J 3 bases, leaving 14 bases between the germline ends. The CDR3 consists of 14 residues. CDR3 in amino acids: CAIEASSVYNEQFF. The CDR3 DNA reads as TGTGCCATCGAAGCGTCTAGCGTCTACAATGAGCAGTTCTTC.

V usage is TRBV7-9 and J usage is TRBJ2-4; D is tentatively TRBD1 or TRBD2 (6 bases each). This CDR3 contains 14 residues. V was pared by 7 bases and J by 2 bases, with 12 bases between. The V gene's germline CDR1 is SEHNR and CDR2 FQNEAQ (reference sequence). This CDR3 is CASNRRGSKNIQYF. The CDR3 coding sequence is TGTGCCAGCAACCGGAGGGGGTCCAAAAACATTCAGTACTTC. Full variable domain (rest looked up from reference TRBV7-9 and TRBJ2-4): DTGVSQNPRHKITKRGQNVTFRCDPISEHNRLYWYRQTLGQGPEFLTYFQNEAQLEKSRLLSDRFSAERPKGSFSTLEIQRTEQGDSAMYLCASNRRGSKNIQYFGAGTRLSVL.

The genes are TRBV4-2 and TRBJ2-2; D call uncertain. The V and J ends lost 4 bases and 6 bases respectively, with 9 bases between them. Germline-derived CDR1 and CDR2 are LGHNA and YNFKEQ. This CDR3 region has 13 residues. The CDR3 here is CASSPRHAGELFF. The CDR3, as DNA: TGTGCCAGCAGCCCGAGACATGCCGGGGAGCTGTTTTTT.

This chain links TRBV5-1 with TRBJ2-2; 8 bases line up with TRBD1. CDR3 length equals 17 residues. V shed 4 bases, J shed 7 bases, and the junction held 15 bases outside the gene matches. Germline V gene lookup returns CDR1 SGHRS and CDR2 YFSETQ. The CDR3 protein is CASSTGPRQGAYGELFF. The DNA of the CDR3 is TGCGCCAGCAGCACGGGGCCGCGTCAGGGGGCATACGGGGAGCTGTTTTTT.

The chain carries TRBV27 and TRBJ2-1; TRBD2 aligns across 9 bases. Losses at the gene ends were 6 bases for V and 11 bases for J; bases not matched to a gene: 14. In germline, CDR1 is MNHEY, CDR2 SMNVEV (reference sequence). The CDR3 length is 15 residues. The CDR3 DNA reads as TGTGCCAGCAGGCCGGAAGCCCGGCTAGCGGGGCAGCAGTTCTTC. As protein: CASRPEARLAGQQFF.

This clonotype was picked up many times. The genes are TRBV6-5 and TRBJ1-1; a weak D match, TRBD1 (5 bases). Germline loops: CDR1 MNHEY, CDR2 SVGAGI. V was cut by 2 bases and J by 4 bases, with 8 bases left in between. The CDR3 totals 13 residues. The CDR3 region is CASSYGGGTEAFF. The DNA of the CDR3 is TGTGCCAGCAGTTACGGGGGGGGCACTGAAGCTTTCTTT.

The V and J genes are TRBV29-1 and TRBJ1-2; D gene unclear. CDR1 and CDR2 from the germline V gene are SQVTM and ANQGSEA. The CDR3 is 12 amino acids. V was shortened by 5 bases and J by 5 bases, with 12 bases between the two germline ends. CDR3: CSVPRSEYGYTF. Here the CDR3 DNA reads TGCAGCGTTCCCCGCTCGGAGTATGGCTACACCTTC. Together with reference TRBV29-1 and TRBJ1-2, the CDR3 gives the full variable domain: SAVISQKPSRDICQRGTSLTIQCQVDSQVTMMFWYRQQPGQSLTLIATANQGSEATYESGFVIDKFPISRPNLTFSTLTVSNMSPEDSSIYLCSVPRSEYGYTFGSGTRLTVV.

This clonotype was found a few times. This rearrangement joins TRBV25-1 to TRBJ2-7; D possibly corresponds to TRBD2 (7 bases). Trimming pared 6 bases from V and 0 bases from J, leaving 12 bases between. Germline V gene data show CDR1 as MGHDK and CDR2 as SYGVNS. The length of the CDR3 is 14 residues. CDR3 coding DNA: TGTGCCAGCAGGGGAGGGGGGGTCTCCTACGAGCAGTACTTC. Translated: CASRGGGVSYEQYF.

The chain employs TRBV7-9 and TRBJ2-5; D could derive from TRBD1 or TRBD2 (5 bases each). Germline V lookup: CDR1 SEHNR, CDR2 FQNEAQ (reference sequence). Trimming cost V 6 bases and J 5 bases, with 19 bases left between them. The CDR3 loop spans 15 amino acids. As DNA, the CDR3 is TGTGCCAGCAGATACCGGGACGGGCCAGGGGAGACCCAGTACTTC. Protein product: CASRYRDGPGETQYF.

The chain joins TRBV7-6 to TRBJ2-7; 11 nucleotides line up with TRBD1. Per the germline V gene, CDR1 is SGHVS and CDR2 is FNYEAQ. The CDR3 loop spans 15 amino acids. Trimming at V came to 1 base and at J to 5 bases, leaving 4 bases not matched to a gene. The CDR3 loop reads CASSLEGDRGDEQYF. The DNA of the CDR3 is TGTGCCAGCAGCTTAGAAGGGGACAGGGGGGACGAGCAGTACTTC.

The chain uses TRBV18 and TRBJ1-5; D call uncertain. CDR3 length equals 12 residues. The germline CDR1 and CDR2 sequences are KGHSH and LQKENI. V lost 2 bases, J lost 11 bases, and 10 bases lay in between. The CDR3 sequence is CASSPVGGSQHF. CDR3 sequence (DNA): TGTGCCAGCTCACCAGTCGGAGGGTCCCAGCATTTT.

V gene TRBV5-4 combines with J gene TRBJ2-1, with D unclear. Between the trimmed V and J ends, which lost 3 bases and 0 bases, there was a span of 7 bases. This CDR3 is built from 14 residues. Per the germline V gene, CDR1 is SGHNT and CDR2 is YYREEE (reference sequence). In DNA, the CDR3 is TGTGCCAGCAGCTCCCCAAGCTCCTACAATGAGCAGTTCTTC. Translated: CASSSPSSYNEQFF. Full variable domain (remainder filled in from reference TRBV5-4 and TRBJ2-1): ETGVTQSPTHLIKTRGQQVTLRCSSQSGHNTVSWYQQALGQGPQFIFQYYREEENGRGNFPPRFSGLQFPNYSSELNVNALELDDSALYLCASSSPSSYNEQFFGPGTRLTVL.

This clonotype was observed a handful of times. V gene TRBV24-1 combines with J gene TRBJ1-2, with 8 bases that match TRBD1. Losses at the gene ends were 6 bases for V and 3 bases for J; bases not matched to a gene: 5. Germline V gene sequence: CDR1 KGHDR, CDR2 SFDVKD. This CDR3 contains 14 residues. The CDR3 here is CATSLGGQDYGYTF. CDR3 coding DNA: TGTGCCACCAGTTTGGGGGGACAGGACTATGGCTACACCTTC.

By share of the sample, this clonotype is medium-sized (0.01 to 0.1%). The chain uses TRBV4-3 and TRBJ2-6; perhaps TRBD2 as D (5 bases). CDR1 and CDR2 from the germline V gene are LGHNA and YSLEER. Trimming cost V 0 bases and J 2 bases, with 8 bases left between them. The CDR3 loop spans 16 amino acids. CDR3 sequence: CASSQDSGTGANVLTF. The CDR3 DNA sequence: TGCGCCAGCAGCCAAGACTCCGGGACTGGGGCCAACGTCCTGACTTTC.

This clonotype was counted between two and nine times. The rearrangement uses TRBV7-7 and TRBJ2-1, with D perhaps assigned TRBD1 or TRBD2 (5 bases each). The length of the CDR3 is 16 residues. Between the trimmed V and J ends, which lost 0 bases and 7 bases, there was a span of 16 bases. Germline-derived CDR1 and CDR2 are SSHAT and FNYEAQ (reference sequence). The CDR3 bases are TGTGCCAGCAGCTTAGCGTTCACGGGACCCGGGAATGAGCAGTTCTTC. This encodes CASSLAFTGPGNEQFF.

This rearrangement joins TRBV7-9 to TRBJ1-1; no definite D call. CDR3 length equals 12 residues. Germline CDR1 reads SEHNR; CDR2 reads FQNEAQ (reference sequence). V was cut by 5 bases and J by 3 bases, with 7 bases left in between. The CDR3 is CASSRDHTEAFF. The DNA for the CDR3 is TGTGCCAGCAGCCGAGATCACACTGAAGCTTTCTTT.

This chain links TRBV9 with TRBJ2-7, with D possibly matching TRBD1 (5 bases). From germline, CDR1 is SGDLS and CDR2 YYNGEE. The V gene lost 4 bases and the J gene lost 1 base, with 21 bases spanning the gap. The CDR3 is 17 amino acids. The CDR3 here is CASSTPRPQGPSYEQYF. In DNA form, the CDR3 reads TGTGCCAGCAGCACCCCCCGCCCCCAGGGCCCTTCCTACGAGCAGTACTTC.

The chain employs TRBV24-1 and TRBJ2-2; D is perhaps TRBD1 (6 bases). The CDR3 spans 16 residues. Germline V gene data show CDR1 as KGHDR and CDR2 as SFDVKD. V was shortened by 1 base and J by 0 bases, with 8 bases between the two germline ends. CDR3 sequence reads: CATSDFWGPNTGELFF. CDR3 in DNA: TGTGCCACCAGTGATTTCTGGGGGCCGAACACCGGGGAGCTGTTTTTT.

This clonotype was observed a handful of times. This chain uses TRBV20-1 with TRBJ2-7; D not resolved. CDR1 DFQATT and CDR2 SNEGSKA come from the germline V gene (reference sequence). The CDR3 contains 13 residues. V lost 3 bases to trimming and J lost 7 bases, with 16 bases between them. CDR3 nucleotide sequence: TGCAGTGCTAGTTTCACCGACGGTGGGGAGCAGTACTTC. Protein sequence: CSASFTDGGEQYF.

This clonotype was seen a few times. J is TRBJ2-7 and V is TRBV9; perhaps D is TRBD1 or TRBD2 (5 bases each). Germline CDR1 SGDLS, CDR2 YYNGEE. The CDR3 spans 18 residues. Trimming took 0 bases from V and 3 from J, leaving 22 bases between them. The CDR3 region has the DNA TGTGCCAGCAGCGTAGCTATCGGAGACATCGGGGCAGACTACGAGCAGTACTTC. Protein sequence: CASSVAIGDIGADYEQYF.

The gene calls are TRBV5-1 and TRBJ2-1; 7 nucleotides line up with TRBD2. CDR1 is SGHRS and CDR2 is YFSETQ in the germline V gene. Germline trimming cut 4 bases from V and 10 bases from J; bases unmatched to any gene: 2. The CDR3 spans 11 residues. CDR3 nucleotide sequence: TGCGCCAGCAGCGCGCGGGGGGAGCAGTTCTTC. Protein: CASSARGEQFF.

This clonotype was counted a single time. This chain uses TRBV7-8 with TRBJ1-5; 8 bases map to TRBD1. There are 13 residues in the CDR3. The V segment lost 6 bases and the J segment 7 bases; nucleotides outside the gene matches: 5. Germline values: CDR1 SGHVS, CDR2 FQNEAQ. The DNA for the CDR3 is TGTGCCAGCAGTACAGGGGGAAAACAGCCCCAGCATTTT. Translated, it gives CASSTGGKQPQHF.

The sample holds a few counts of this clonotype. This chain links TRBV7-8 with TRBJ2-2; 9 bases are a match to TRBD2. The CDR3 consists of 18 residues. V lost 5 bases, J lost 5 bases, and 15 bases stayed unmatched. Germline lookup yields CDR1 SGHVS and CDR2 FQNEAQ. In DNA form, the CDR3 reads TGTGCCAGCAGCCATGGGAAGGAGGTGCTAGCGGGAACCGGGGAGCTGTTTTTT. This translates into CASSHGKEVLAGTGELFF. The whole variable domain, filled in from reference TRBV7-8 and TRBJ2-2, reads GAGVSQSPRYKVAKRGQDVALRCDPISGHVSLFWYQQALGQGPEFLTYFQNEAQLDKSGLPSDRFFAERPEGSVSTLKIQRTQQEDSAVYLCASSHGKEVLAGTGELFFGEGSRLTVL.

J is TRBJ2-7 and V is TRBV7-3; D remains ambiguous. This CDR3 has 12 amino acids. The V gene lost 1 base and the J gene lost 2 bases, with 3 bases spanning the gap. Germline assignment: CDR1 SGHTA and CDR2 FQGTGA. CDR3 in amino acids: CASSLSTYEQYF. The CDR3 DNA is TGTGCCAGCAGCTTAAGTACCTACGAGCAGTACTTC.